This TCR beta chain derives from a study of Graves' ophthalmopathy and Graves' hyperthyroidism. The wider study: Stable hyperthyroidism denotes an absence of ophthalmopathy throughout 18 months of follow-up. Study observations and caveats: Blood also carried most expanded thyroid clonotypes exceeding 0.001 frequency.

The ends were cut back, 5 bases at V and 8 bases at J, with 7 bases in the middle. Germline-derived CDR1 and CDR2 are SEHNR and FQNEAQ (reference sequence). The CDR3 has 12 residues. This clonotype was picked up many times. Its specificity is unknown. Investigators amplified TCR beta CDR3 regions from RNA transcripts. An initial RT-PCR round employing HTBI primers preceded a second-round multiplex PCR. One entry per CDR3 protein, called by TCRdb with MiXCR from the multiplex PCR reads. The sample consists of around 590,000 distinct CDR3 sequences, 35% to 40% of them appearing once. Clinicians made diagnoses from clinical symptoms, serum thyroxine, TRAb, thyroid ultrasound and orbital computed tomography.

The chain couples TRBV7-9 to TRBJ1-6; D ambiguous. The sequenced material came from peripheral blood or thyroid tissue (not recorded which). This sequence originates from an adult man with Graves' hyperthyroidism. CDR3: CASSHQDSPLHF. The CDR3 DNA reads TGTGCCAGCAGCCACCAAGATTCACCCCTCCACTTT.